The next 16 T cell receptor beta chains were all read from a single sample in a study of blood T cells in healthy people across ages. The use of a sample-barcoded 5' primer and a J-beta primer mix characterized a second PCR of roughly 7 to 11 cycles. TCRdb called the 5' RACE reads again in MiXCR, with one record for every CDR3 protein. In the table there are about 1.4 million distinct CDR3 sequences, roughly 59% of which are singletons. The sequenced sample was blood. The source is a man aged 18 to 30 in good health.

This chain uses TRBV6-1 with TRBJ2-6; unclear D gene. There are 14 residues in the CDR3. From germline, CDR1 is MNHNS and CDR2 SASEGT. Trimming took off 7 bases at V and 0 bases at J, with 7 bases between the two ends. The CDR3 sequence: CASKAVSGANVLTF. The CDR3 nucleotides read TGTGCCAGCAAGGCCGTCTCTGGGGCCAACGTCCTGACTTTC.

Here the CDR3 reads CSAGGYNEQFF. The CDR3 region has the DNA TGCAGTGCAGGGGGGTACAATGAGCAGTTCTTC. The rearrangement joins TRBV20-1 to TRBJ2-1; D is perhaps TRBD1 or TRBD2 (6 bases each). V gave up 6 bases and J gave up 4 bases, with 7 bases separating them. The CDR3 is made up of 11 amino acids. CDR1 DFQATT and CDR2 SNEGSKA come from the germline V gene (reference sequence).

The chain carries TRBV12-3 or TRBV12-4 and TRBJ2-7, with D maybe TRBD2 (5 bases). The CDR3 runs 13 residues. Trimming took 5 bases from V and 7 from J, leaving 15 bases between them. CDR3 amino acids: CASSRGLMREQYF. For the CDR3, the DNA is TGTGCCAGCAGTCGCGGACTTATGCGGGAGCAGTACTTC.

J is TRBJ2-3 and V is TRBV20-1, with TRBD1 matching 7 bases. The CDR3 sequence is 13 residues long. Germline V CDR1 and CDR2: DFQATT, SNEGSKA (reference sequence). V lost 5 bases to trimming and J lost 1 base; unmatched junction nucleotides: 3. In DNA form, the CDR3 reads TGCAGTGCTCCCGGGACAGGCACAGATACGCAGTATTTT. Its translation: CSAPGTGTDTQYF.

This clonotype was seen just once. The V gene is TRBV2, the J gene TRBJ1-5, with a tentative D call TRBD1 (6 bases). The CDR3 is 14 amino acids. Trimming pared 6 bases from V and 0 bases from J, leaving 9 bases between. The germline gives CDR1 SNHLY, CDR2 FYNNEI. The CDR3 protein is CASREDSSNQPQHF. CDR3 nucleotide sequence: TGTGCCAGCAGAGAGGACAGTAGCAATCAGCCCCAGCATTTT.

This clonotype was counted only a few times. The V call is TRBV7-2, the J call TRBJ1-5; no definite D call. V was clipped by 5 bases and J by 5 bases, with 13 bases between them. CDR3 size: 14 residues. The germline CDR1 and CDR2 sequences are SGHTA and FQGNSA. CDR3 sequence (DNA): TGTGCCAGCAGCCTCCGCTGGTCCGATCAGCCCCAGCATTTT. This codes for CASSLRWSDQPQHF.

V and J are TRBV27 and TRBJ2-3; tentatively, D is TRBD1 (6 bases). Trimming cost V 11 bases and J 5 bases, with 17 bases left between them. CDR3 length equals 13 residues. Germline values: CDR1 MNHEY, CDR2 SMNVEV (reference sequence). For the CDR3, the DNA is TGTGCCTCAGGACAGAGGGCAGGAGATACGCAGTATTTT. This codes for CASGQRAGDTQYF.

This sequence joins TRBV29-1 and TRBJ2-6; D gene uncertain. The CDR3 contains 15 residues. CDR1 is SQVTM and CDR2 is ANQGSEA in the germline V gene. Trimming cost V 0 bases and J 4 bases, with 10 bases left between them. CDR3 sequence reads: CSVEEASRGANVLTF. The CDR3 nucleotides are TGCAGCGTTGAAGAGGCGAGCAGGGGGGCCAACGTCCTGACTTTC. Variable domain in full (rest from reference TRBV29-1 and TRBJ2-6): SAVISQKPSRDICQRGTSLTIQCQVDSQVTMMFWYRQQPGQSLTLIATANQGSEATYESGFVIDKFPISRPNLTFSTLTVSNMSPEDSSIYLCSVEEASRGANVLTFGAGSRLTVL.

This clonotype was seen a few times. A junction boundary mismatches the germline segment, possibly from a read error. The rearrangement joins TRBV20-1 to TRBJ1-1; 7 bases line up with TRBD1. This CDR3 is 13 amino acids long. Germline-derived CDR1 and CDR2 are DFQATT and SNEGSKA (reference sequence). Here the CDR3 reads CSARETGNAEAFF. DNA for the CDR3: TGCAGTGCTAGGGAGACAGGGAACGCTGAAGCTTTCTTT.

Concerning this clonotype itself: A read error may account for a junction end that differs from germline. The chain joins TRBV4-3 to TRBJ2-4; D uncertain. The germline V gene encodes CDR1 LGHNA and CDR2 YSLEER. This CDR3 is built from 14 residues. CDR3 nucleotide sequence: TGCGCCAACAGCCAAGATCTAGTTTTGAGCATTCAGTACTTC. Protein product: CANSQDLVLSIQYF.

The V and J genes are TRBV28 and TRBJ2-5, with a weak D call TRBD1 (6 bases). Germline CDR1 reads MDHEN; CDR2 reads SYDVKM. V dropped 5 bases and J dropped 2 bases, with 12 bases sitting between them. The CDR3 is 14 residues long. The CDR3 is CASSPHREQETQYF. In DNA, the CDR3 is TGTGCCAGCAGTCCGCACAGGGAGCAAGAGACCCAGTACTTC.

The CDR3 here is CASSFSEPWGEKLFF. As DNA, the CDR3 is TGTGCCAGCAGCTTTTCGGAGCCGTGGGGAGAAAAACTGTTTTTT. The chain carries TRBV7-9 and TRBJ1-4; D call uncertain. The germline gives CDR1 SEHNR, CDR2 FQNEAQ (reference sequence). V lost 3 bases and J 8 bases, leaving 16 bases between the germline ends. The CDR3 contains 15 residues.

This clonotype was observed a few times. V and J are TRBV11-2 and TRBJ1-2; D unresolved. V lost 6 bases and J lost 13, with 15 bases in between. Germline loops: CDR1 SGHAT, CDR2 FQNNGV. The CDR3 contains 11 residues. Here the CDR3 reads CASSPGAGITF. Here the CDR3 DNA reads TGTGCCAGCAGTCCGGGCGCGGGGATCACCTTC.

A few counts support this clonotype. The chain has TRBV10-3 and TRBJ2-5; 10 bases fit TRBD2. The J call may be mistaken, given a closer DNA end match to TRBJ2-7. CDR1 and CDR2 (germline): ENHRY, SYGVKD. The CDR3 loop spans 13 amino acids. The CDR3 bases are TGTGCCATCAGACTGACTAGCGGGTACGAGCAGTACTTC. It codes for CAIRLTSGYEQYF.

The CDR3 sequence is CSVEDLGGLAGVWDSSYNEQFF. The CDR3, as DNA: TGCAGCGTTGAAGATCTTGGGGGACTAGCGGGAGTTTGGGATAGCTCCTACAATGAGCAGTTCTTC. The rearrangement links TRBV29-1 to TRBJ2-1, with 14 bases aligning to TRBD2. The germline CDR1 and CDR2 sequences are SQVTM and ANQGSEA. The CDR3 is made up of 22 amino acids. V dropped 0 bases and J dropped 0; count of bases not matched to a gene: 16.

This chain's CDR3 is CASSDPLNNEQFF. CDR3 in DNA: TGTGCCAGCAGCGATCCCCTAAACAATGAGCAGTTCTTC. The chain has TRBV6-1 and TRBJ2-1, with D unclear. Per germline, CDR1 MNHNS and CDR2 SASEGT. With 6 bases removed from V and 5 bases from J, the gap between germline ends came to 11 bases. The CDR3 consists of 13 residues.